A selection of T cell receptor beta chains follows, all from one sample in a study of blood T cell repertoires in COVID-19. Sequencing used immunoSEQ multiplex PCR; TCRdb keeps in-frame clones, though not all of them. The sample has more than 95,000 clones, less than 85% seen once. The sequencing input was peripheral blood. These receptors came from a man aged 30 to 39 with acute or convalescent COVID-19. The CDR3 runs from the conserved cysteine through the conserved F or W. The order of the fields is D gene, CDR3 length, clone size, J gene, V gene, CDR3 protein, CDR3 DNA. A D gene is named only where the DNA matches it firmly. Some rows have no size entry. The others give once, few or many, or a class for an expanded clone.

.,10,few,TRBJ2-7,TRBV21-1,CASSLYEQYF,TGTGCCAGCAGTTTATACGAGCAGTACTTC
.,13,.,TRBJ1-2,TRBV2,CASSVSESRGYTF,TGTGCCAGCAGTGTCTCGGAATCGCGGGGCTACACCTTC
.,15,.,TRBJ2-2,TRBV11-2,CASSPGGQRTGELFF,TGTGCCAGCAGCCCCGGGGGACAGAGGACCGGGGAGCTGTTTTTT
TRBD1,16,.,TRBJ1-2,TRBV9,CASSPRGWDSSRGYTF,TGTGCCAGCAGCCCGAGAGGATGGGACAGCTCCCGTGGCTACACCTTC
.,14,.,TRBJ1-2,TRBV15,CATSSPNRVRGYTF,TGTGCCACCAGCAGCCCTAACAGGGTTCGCGGCTACACCTTC
TRBD2,14,.,TRBJ2-2,TRBV9,CASSPQRGTGELFF,TGTGCCAGCAGCCCCCAGCGGGGCACCGGGGAGCTGTTTTTT
.,16,.,TRBJ2-1,TRBV7-3,CASSLTGGSPYNEQFF,TGTGCCAGCAGCTTAACGGGAGGAAGTCCCTACAATGAGCAGTTCTTC
TRBD2,15,.,TRBJ2-7,TRBV6-5,CASSWTSGDSYEQYF,TGTGCCAGCAGCTGGACTAGCGGCGACTCCTACGAGCAGTACTTC
TRBD1,13,.,TRBJ1-1,TRBV2,CASTGQGDTEAFF,TGTGCCAGCACCGGACAGGGGGACACTGAAGCTTTCTTT
.,14,.,TRBJ1-1,TRBV7-3,CASSPHGQNTEAFF,TGTGCCAGCAGCCCTCATGGACAGAACACTGAAGCTTTCTTT
TRBD1,14,.,TRBJ1-4,TRBV9,CASSVGQGAEKLFF,TGTGCCAGCAGCGTAGGACAGGGGGCTGAAAAACTGTTTTTT
TRBD1,18,.,TRBJ2-3,TRBV4-1,CASSDPPTPGQSTDTQYF,TGCGCCAGCAGTGACCCTCCCACACCGGGACAGAGCACAGATACGCAGTATTTT
TRBD2,15,.,TRBJ2-3,TRBV29-1,CSVGLAGGTADTQYF,TGCAGCGTTGGACTAGCGGGAGGAACGGCAGATACGCAGTATTTT
.,17,.,TRBJ2-1,TRBV5-1,CASSLGALASNGDEQFF,TGCGCCAGCAGCTTGGGGGCTCTAGCGTCAAACGGGGATGAGCAGTTCTTC
.,19,.,TRBJ1-2,TRBV3-1/TRBV3-2,CASSRHGEPGTHLNYGYTF,TGTGCCAGCAGCCGCCATGGGGAGCCGGGAACCCACCTGAACTATGGCTACACCTTC
.,14,.,TRBJ1-1,TRBV5-1,CASSFGAMNTEAFF,TGCGCCAGCAGCTTTGGGGCTATGAACACTGAAGCTTTCTTT
TRBD1,16,once,TRBJ2-1,TRBV11-2,CASSSSRTGGDNEQFF,TGTGCCAGCAGCTCCTCGAGGACAGGGGGGGACAATGAGCAGTTCTTC
.,15,.,TRBJ2-2,TRBV6-4,CASSDSLASTGELFF,TGTGCCAGCAGTGACTCCTTAGCGTCCACCGGGGAGCTGTTTTTT
.,13,.,TRBJ2-2,TRBV29-1,CSVRGVDTGELFF,TGCAGCGTTCGCGGGGTGGACACCGGGGAGCTGTTTTTT
TRBD1,14,few,TRBJ1-4,TRBV5-1,CASSLGQGNEKLFF,TGCGCCAGCAGCTTGGGACAGGGTAATGAAAAACTGTTTTTT
TRBD1,15,.,TRBJ2-7,TRBV7-6,CASSLVGQGADEQYF,TGTGCCAGCAGCTTAGTCGGGCAGGGGGCCGACGAGCAGTACTTC
.,12,.,TRBJ1-1,TRBV13,CASSLQGPEAFF,TGTGCCAGCAGCCTACAGGGCCCGGAAGCTTTCTTT
.,13,.,TRBJ1-1,TRBV5-5,CASSLVESIEAFF,TGTGCCAGCAGCTTGGTGGAGTCTATTGAAGCTTTCTTT
.,15,.,TRBJ2-1,TRBV5-8,CASSSPGITYNEQFF,TGTGCCAGCAGCTCTCCGGGGATTACTTACAATGAGCAGTTCTTC
.,15,.,TRBJ2-2,TRBV30,CAWSVASLNTGELFF,TGTGCCTGGAGTGTAGCCTCCTTGAACACCGGGGAGCTGTTTTTT
.,17,.,TRBJ1-6,TRBV7-2,CASSLASGISYNSPLHF,TGTGCCAGCAGCTTAGCGTCGGGGATTTCCTATAATTCACCCCTCCACTTT
.,13,few,TRBJ1-1,TRBV11-1,CASSLRLNTEAFF,TGTGCCAGCAGCTTACGGTTGAACACTGAAGCTTTCTTT
.,16,.,TRBJ1-2,TRBV21-1,CASSKALVQGYYGYTF,TGTGCCAGCAGCAAAGCGCTAGTTCAGGGGTACTATGGCTACACCTTC
TRBD1,15,.,TRBJ2-7,TRBV4-3,CASSQTGTGGYEQYF,TGCGCCAGCAGCCAGACCGGGACAGGGGGATACGAGCAGTACTTC
TRBD1,15,.,TRBJ1-2,TRBV2,CASSEWDRVGYGYTF,TGTGCCAGCAGTGAATGGGACAGGGTGGGCTATGGCTACACCTTC
.,15,.,TRBJ1-2,TRBV6-5,CASSPGRGGNYGYTF,TGTGCCAGCAGCCCCGGGAGGGGAGGTAATTATGGCTACACCTTC
TRBD2,13,.,TRBJ2-1,TRBV10-1,CASSAFGLAKQFF,TGCGCCAGCAGCGCTTTCGGACTAGCAAAACAGTTCTTC
.,12,.,TRBJ1-5,TRBV13,CAATTFNQPQHF,TGTGCCGCAACCACTTTCAATCAGCCCCAGCATTTT
TRBD1,16,few,TRBJ1-3,TRBV9,CASSVEPGQGQNTIYF,TGTGCCAGCAGCGTCGAGCCGGGACAGGGGCAAAACACCATATATTTT
.,16,.,TRBJ2-3,TRBV19,CASSIGPGTSTDTQYF,TGTGCCAGTAGTATAGGACCGGGAACGAGCACAGATACGCAGTATTTT
TRBD1,12,.,TRBJ1-1,TRBV30,CAWAQGGTEAFF,TGTGCCTGGGCGCAGGGGGGCACTGAAGCTTTCTTT
.,15,once,TRBJ1-2,TRBV7-2,CASSQLFRALSGYTF,TGTGCCAGCAGCCAATTATTCAGGGCGCTCTCTGGCTACACCTTC
TRBD1,15,.,TRBJ1-1,TRBV9,CASSPGQGADTEAFF,TGTGCCAGCAGCCCGGGACAGGGGGCCGACACTGAAGCTTTCTTT
.,15,few,TRBJ2-4,TRBV12-2,CASRLRRRAKNIQYF,TGTGCAAGTCGGCTCCGTAGGAGAGCCAAAAACATTCAGTACTTC
TRBD2,17,.,TRBJ2-3,TRBV7-3,CASSGQGTSGSLDTQYF,TGTGCCAGCAGCGGCCAAGGGACTAGCGGGAGTCTAGATACGCAGTATTTT
.,15,.,TRBJ2-3,TRBV7-2,CASSLPGDLTDTQYF,TGTGCCAGCAGCTTACCTGGGGACTTAACAGATACGCAGTATTTT
TRBD2,16,.,TRBJ2-3,TRBV6-5,CASSYKAGFNTDTQYF,TGTGCCAGCAGTTACAAAGCGGGGTTCAATACAGATACGCAGTATTTT
.,13,.,TRBJ2-3,TRBV3-1/TRBV3-2,CASSHRGTDTQYF,TGTGCCAGCAGTCATCGAGGCACAGATACGCAGTATTTT
.,15,.,TRBJ2-7,TRBV4-2,CASSQAGRRDYEQYF,TGTGCCAGCAGCCAGGCGGGACGGAGGGACTACGAGCAGTACTTC
TRBD1,13,.,TRBJ1-2,TRBV2,CASSMGQVGGYTF,TGTGCCAGCAGTATGGGACAGGTCGGCGGCTACACCTTC
TRBD2,15,.,TRBJ2-5,TRBV4-3,CASGATSGTSSTQYF,TGCGCCAGCGGAGCGACTAGCGGAACCTCTTCGACCCAGTACTTC
TRBD1,15,.,TRBJ1-1,TRBV10-3,CAISERDRTNTEAFF,TGTGCCATCAGTGAAAGGGACAGGACGAACACTGAAGCTTTCTTT
.,12,.,TRBJ1-5,TRBV30,CAWSVFRQPQHF,TGTGCCTGGAGTGTTTTTCGTCAGCCCCAGCATTTT
.,12,.,TRBJ1-6,TRBV6-5,CASTNYNSPLHF,TGTGCCAGCACAAACTATAATTCACCCCTCCACTTT
.,18,few,TRBJ1-5,TRBV6-1,CASGGVALGGYSNQPQHF,TGTGCCAGCGGTGGAGTGGCCCTAGGCGGTTATAGCAATCAGCCCCAGCATTTT
TRBD1,14,.,TRBJ1-1,TRBV18,CASSPTGGRTEAFF,TGTGCCAGCTCACCAACAGGGGGCCGGACTGAAGCTTTCTTT
.,14,.,TRBJ1-5,TRBV10-3,CAISDGGGIQPQHF,TGTGCCATCAGTGATGGGGGGGGCATTCAGCCCCAGCATTTT
TRBD1,13,.,TRBJ1-3,TRBV7-9,CASSRGQGNTIYF,TGTGCCAGCAGCAGGGGACAGGGAAACACCATATATTTT
TRBD1,15,few,TRBJ2-7,TRBV27,CASFGAPGQYYEQYF,TGTGCCAGCTTTGGTGCCCCGGGACAGTACTACGAGCAGTACTTC